These 10 T cell receptor beta chains were sequenced from one sample in a study of T cell responses to AZD1222 COVID-19 vaccine (dated by TCRdb to 2020 to 2023). The time point label for this specimen denotes: baseline before first vaccination. What this sample's treatment or condition label stands for: meningococcal conjugate vaccine given as trial control. Libraries were prepared through the immunoSEQ multiplex PCR assay. As stored in TCRdb, this immuneACCESS dataset retains in-frame rearrangements with V and J assigned. A fraction of the clones does not appear; measured against another copy, unresolved V genes explain less than half of the discrepancy, and the remainder lacks a known reason. Here the sample has 200,000 to 250,000 clones; roughly 91% occur a single time. The ten biggest clones cover roughly 1% of the sample. This material consisted of peripheral blood, taken on day 0 of MenACWY control vaccination. The receptors come from an adult in good health.

The chain recombines TRBV19 with TRBJ1-6; D gene uncertain. Germline CDR1 is LNHDA and CDR2 is SQIVND (reference sequence). V dropped 3 bases and J dropped 12 bases, with 21 bases sitting between them. The CDR3 loop spans 16 amino acids. CDR3 sequence (DNA): TGTGCCAGTAGTATCACCCCTTGGAGGGAGCTGGGACCCCTCCACTTT. It is translated as CASSITPWRELGPLHF.

This chain links TRBV10-3 with TRBJ1-5, with 7 bases fitting TRBD1. The CDR3 runs to 15 residues. J was trimmed by 7 bases and V by 6 bases; bases with no gene match: 12. Germline loops: CDR1 ENHRY, CDR2 SYGVKD. CDR3 region: CAISNPDRVSQPQHF. The CDR3 bases are TGTGCCATCAGCAACCCAGACAGGGTGTCCCAGCCCCAGCATTTT.

The gene calls are TRBV6-2 or TRBV6-3 and TRBJ1-2; D is unclear. The CDR3 has 15 residues. CDR1 is MNHEY and CDR2 is SVGEGT in the germline V gene. Trimming stripped 2 bases from V and 4 bases from J, with 14 bases between. The CDR3 loop reads CASSYTPGRIYGYTF. DNA of the CDR3: TGTGCCAGCAGTTACACCCCCGGGCGGATCTATGGCTACACCTTC.

The chain uses TRBV2 and TRBJ2-3; 8 bases agree with TRBD2. Germline-derived CDR1 and CDR2 are SNHLY and FYNNEI. This CDR3 spans 15 amino acids. V trimming: 8 bases; J trimming: 1 base; junction bases outside the gene matches: 8. CDR3 DNA: TGTGCCAGCGGAACGAGCGGGGGAGGCACAGATACGCAGTATTTT. Its protein product is CASGTSGGGTDTQYF.

The chain carries TRBV11-2 and TRBJ2-5; the D gene is possibly TRBD2 (5 bases). V was cut by 0 bases and J by 5 bases, with 13 bases left in between. Germline CDR1 SGHAT, CDR2 FQNNGV. This CDR3 is built from 15 residues. CDR3 sequence: CASSLDQPRRETQYF. CDR3 in DNA: TGTGCCAGCAGCTTAGACCAGCCGAGGAGGGAGACCCAGTACTTC.

This clone was observed a single time. Other DNA sequences in this specimen translate into the identical CDR3. The V and J genes are TRBV12-3 or TRBV12-4 and TRBJ2-1, with TRBD1 as a possible D gene (6 bases). Trimming left V 3 bases short and J 9 bases short, with 12 bases between. CDR3 length equals 13 residues. The CDR3 reads CASSFSGVGEQFF. In DNA form, the CDR3 reads TGTGCCAGCAGTTTTTCAGGGGTAGGTGAGCAGTTCTTC.

The rearrangement links TRBV18 to TRBJ1-2; D gene uncertain. The CDR3 is made up of 16 amino acids. V was trimmed by 3 bases and J by 8 bases, leaving 22 bases between them. Germline CDR1 reads KGHSH; CDR2 reads LQKENI. As DNA, the CDR3 is TGTGCCAGCTCACCCTCCACTTCCGGGCTTTCGACAGGCTACACCTTC. This sequence encodes CASSPSTSGLSTGYTF.

This clone was observed a single time. The V call is TRBV18, the J call TRBJ1-1; 7 bases are a match to TRBD1. This CDR3 comprises 18 residues. Trimming removed 3 bases from V and 3 bases from J; junction bases left unmatched: 16. Looked up from germline, CDR1 is KGHSH and CDR2 is LQKENI. In DNA form, the CDR3 reads TGTGCCAGCTCACCCCAAGGGCAGGGGGTGGTAGGGGACACTGAAGCTTTCTTT. This translates into CASSPQGQGVVGDTEAFF. Full variable domain (remainder filled in from reference TRBV18 and TRBJ1-1): NAGVMQNPRHLVRRRGQEARLRCSPMKGHSHVYWYRQLPEEGLKFMVYLQKENIIDESGMPKERFSAEFPKEGPSILRIQQVVRGDSAAYFCASSPQGQGVVGDTEAFFGQGTRLTVV.

The J gene is TRBJ1-1, the V gene TRBV9; TRBD1 is a possible D gene (5 bases). The V gene lost 2 bases and the J gene lost 0 bases, with 14 bases spanning the gap. Germline CDR1 SGDLS, CDR2 YYNGEE. The CDR3 consists of 16 residues. The CDR3 region is CASSVRPEGMNTEAFF. CDR3 sequence (DNA): TGTGCCAGCAGCGTGCGCCCCGAGGGGATGAACACTGAAGCTTTCTTT.

This clone was recorded once. This rearrangement joins TRBV6-5 to TRBJ1-5; TRBD1 is a possible D gene (5 bases). V dropped 7 bases and J dropped 6 bases, with 16 bases sitting between them. CDR3 length: 14 amino acids. Germline CDR1 reads MNHEY; CDR2 reads SVGAGI. CDR3 protein: CASKILGQGQPQHF. CDR3 nucleotide sequence: TGTGCCAGCAAAATTCTAGGGCAGGGTCAGCCCCAGCATTTT.